These 14 T cell receptor beta chains were sequenced from one sample in a study of shared clonotypes between healthy human individuals. Measured with immunoSEQ multiplex PCR; TCRdb has only the in-frame clones, and not every one. This sample has under 550,000 clones, with around 96% found just once. The sample consisted of naive CD4+ T cells sorted from blood. Noted subset: CD45RA+ positively selected. These receptors all stem from a woman in her thirties in good health.

The rearrangement links TRBV27 to TRBJ1-5; 9 positions match TRBD1. Germline CDR1 reads MNHEY; CDR2 reads SMNVEV (reference sequence). Trimming at V came to 5 bases and at J to 3 bases, leaving 5 bases not matched to a gene. The CDR3 runs to 15 residues. The CDR3 DNA follows: TGTGCCAGCAGTAAGGACAGGGGCGTCAATCAGCCCCAGCATTTT. Translation: CASSKDRGVNQPQHF.

J is TRBJ1-2 and V is TRBV6-5, with D maybe TRBD1 (5 bases). Looked up from germline, CDR1 is MNHEY and CDR2 is SVGAGI. The V and J ends lost 2 bases and 8 bases respectively, with 15 bases between them. This CDR3 has 14 residues. The CDR3 here is CASSYQIRGYGYTF. The CDR3 DNA sequence: TGTGCCAGCAGTTACCAAATCCGGGGGTACGGCTACACCTTC.

The V gene is TRBV29-1, the J gene TRBJ1-1; tentative D call: TRBD1 (5 bases). The CDR3 has 14 amino acids. The ends were cut back, 4 bases at V and 4 bases at J, with 16 bases in the middle. Per the germline V gene, CDR1 is SQVTM and CDR2 is ANQGSEA. The CDR3 spells CSVVESRVSTEAFF. Here the CDR3 DNA reads TGCAGCGTTGTTGAGTCCAGGGTGAGCACTGAAGCTTTCTTT.

The V gene is TRBV4-1, the J gene TRBJ2-3; a weak D match, TRBD1 (5 bases). Per the germline V gene, CDR1 is MGHRA and CDR2 is YSYEKL. The CDR3 runs to 18 residues. V shed 0 bases and J shed 5 bases, with 21 bases lying between them. CDR3 in amino acids: CASSQDRYLGQWGDTQYF. Written as DNA, the CDR3 is TGCGCCAGCAGCCAAGATCGGTACTTGGGGCAATGGGGAGATACGCAGTATTTT.

The gene calls are TRBV28 and TRBJ2-7; D remains ambiguous. V was trimmed by 5 bases and J by 0 bases, leaving 8 bases between them. In germline, CDR1 is MDHEN, CDR2 SYDVKM. There are 13 residues in the CDR3. For the CDR3, the DNA is TGTGCCAGCAGTCAGACACCCTCCTACGAGCAGTACTTC. Translation: CASSQTPSYEQYF.

The V call is TRBV6-5, the J call TRBJ1-4; no clear D gene. The V gene lost 6 bases and the J gene lost 0 bases, with 8 bases spanning the gap. CDR3 length equals 14 residues. Germline assignment: CDR1 MNHEY and CDR2 SVGAGI. The CDR3 region is CASRDGATNEKLFF. The CDR3 DNA is TGTGCCAGCAGGGACGGGGCAACTAATGAAAAACTGTTTTTT.

This clone was seen only once. This rearrangement joins TRBV28 to TRBJ2-7; the D gene is possibly TRBD1 (6 bases). CDR1 and CDR2 (germline): MDHEN, SYDVKM. The CDR3 loop spans 15 amino acids. V was clipped by 5 bases and J by 2 bases, with 16 bases between them. The CDR3 reads CASSLHKTGTYEQYF. CDR3 DNA: TGTGCCAGCAGTCTACATAAAACAGGGACCTACGAGCAGTACTTC.

This sequence joins TRBV29-1 and TRBJ2-1; 14 bases align to TRBD2. CDR3 length: 14 residues. Germline loops: CDR1 SQVTM, CDR2 ANQGSEA. Losses at the gene ends were 7 bases for V and 7 bases for J; bases not matched to a gene: 6. The CDR3 nucleotides read TGCAGCGCCCTGGGGACTAGCGGGAGAAATGAGCAGTTCTTC. It yields the protein CSALGTSGRNEQFF.

The chain links TRBV14 to TRBJ1-5, with 8 bases matching TRBD1. With V trimmed by 5 bases and J by 4 bases, 4 bases remained unmatched. The CDR3 is 14 amino acids. The germline V gene has CDR1 SGHDN and CDR2 FVKESK. The CDR3 reads CASSRTGQNQPQHF. The CDR3 bases are TGTGCCAGCAGCAGGACAGGGCAGAATCAGCCCCAGCATTTT.

The chain is built from TRBV18 and TRBJ1-5, with a weak D call TRBD1 (5 bases). Trimming cost V 6 bases and J 4 bases, with 13 bases left between them. The CDR3 spans 14 residues. Germline-derived CDR1 and CDR2 are KGHSH and LQKENI. The CDR3 spells CASSWDGNNQPQHF. Written as DNA, the CDR3 is TGTGCCAGCTCCTGGGACGGCAATAATCAGCCCCAGCATTTT.

This rearrangement joins TRBV28 to TRBJ1-2; no clear D. Germline CDR1 MDHEN, CDR2 SYDVKM. The ends were cut back, 4 bases at V and 5 bases at J, with 17 bases in the middle. The CDR3 is made up of 15 amino acids. The DNA for the CDR3 is TGTGCCAGCAGTTCCTCGCCCAGGACCGGATATGGCTACACCTTC. Amino acids: CASSSSPRTGYGYTF.

The V and J genes are TRBV19 and TRBJ2-5; TRBD2 agrees at 10 bases. V lost 3 bases and J lost 5; bases outside the gene matches: 12. Germline assignment: CDR1 LNHDA and CDR2 SQIVND (reference sequence). This CDR3 contains 17 residues. For the CDR3, the DNA is TGTGCCAGTAGTATGAGTTGGGTAAAAGCGGGAGGGGAGACCCAGTACTTC. It specifies CASSMSWVKAGGETQYF.

This chain joins TRBV11-3 and TRBJ2-7, with 13 bases aligning to TRBD2. The germline V gene encodes CDR1 SGHNT and CDR2 YENEEA. The length of the CDR3 is 18 residues. With 0 bases clipped from V and 2 bases from J, the junction kept 7 bases outside the gene matches. CDR3 loop: CASSLEIRTSGRAYEQYF. CDR3 nucleotide sequence: TGTGCCAGCAGCTTAGAGATCCGTACTAGCGGGAGGGCCTACGAGCAGTACTTC.

CDR3: CASSRQLPGTGELFF. CDR3 in DNA: TGTGCCAGCAGCCGACAGCTCCCGGGTACCGGGGAGCTGTTTTTT. V usage is TRBV11-2 and J usage is TRBJ2-2, with D perhaps TRBD1 (5 bases). The germline V gene encodes CDR1 SGHAT and CDR2 FQNNGV. The V and J ends lost 5 bases and 5 bases respectively, with 15 bases between them. The CDR3 sequence is 15 residues long.